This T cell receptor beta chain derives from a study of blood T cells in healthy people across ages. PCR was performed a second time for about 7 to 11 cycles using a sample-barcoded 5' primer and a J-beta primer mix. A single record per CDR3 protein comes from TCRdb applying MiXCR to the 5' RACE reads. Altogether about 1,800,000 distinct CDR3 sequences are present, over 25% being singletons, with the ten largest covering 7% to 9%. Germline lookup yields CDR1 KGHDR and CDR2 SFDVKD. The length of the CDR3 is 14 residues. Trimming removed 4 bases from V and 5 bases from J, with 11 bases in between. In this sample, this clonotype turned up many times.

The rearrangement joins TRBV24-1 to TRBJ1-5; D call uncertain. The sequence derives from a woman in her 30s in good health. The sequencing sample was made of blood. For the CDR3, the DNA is TGTGCCACCAGTGAGGCCGGGCCTGATCAGCCCCAGCATTTT. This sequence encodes CATSEAGPDQPQHF.